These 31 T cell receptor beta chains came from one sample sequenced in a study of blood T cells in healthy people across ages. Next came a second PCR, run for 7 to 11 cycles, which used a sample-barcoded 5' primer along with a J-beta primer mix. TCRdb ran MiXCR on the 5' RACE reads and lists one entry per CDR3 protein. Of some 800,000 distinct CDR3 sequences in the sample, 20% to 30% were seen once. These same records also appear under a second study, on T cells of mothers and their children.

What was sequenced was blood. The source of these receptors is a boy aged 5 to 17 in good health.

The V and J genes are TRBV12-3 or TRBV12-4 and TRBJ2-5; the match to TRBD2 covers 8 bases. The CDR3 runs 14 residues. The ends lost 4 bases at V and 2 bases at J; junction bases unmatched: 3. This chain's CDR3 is CASSYKRGQETQYF. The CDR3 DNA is TGTGCCAGCAGTTATAAGCGGGGGCAAGAGACCCAGTACTTC.

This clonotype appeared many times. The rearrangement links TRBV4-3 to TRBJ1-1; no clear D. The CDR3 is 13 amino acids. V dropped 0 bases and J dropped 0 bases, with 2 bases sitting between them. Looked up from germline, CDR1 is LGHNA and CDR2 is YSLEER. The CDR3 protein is CASSQEVNTEAFF. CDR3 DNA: TGCGCCAGCAGCCAAGAAGTGAACACTGAAGCTTTCTTT.

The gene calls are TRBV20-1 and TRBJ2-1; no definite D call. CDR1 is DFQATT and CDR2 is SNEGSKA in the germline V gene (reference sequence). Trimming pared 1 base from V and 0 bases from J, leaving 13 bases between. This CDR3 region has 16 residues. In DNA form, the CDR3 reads TGCAGTGCTAGAGTCGGCCCCCTGGGCTCCTACAATGAGCAGTTCTTC. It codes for CSARVGPLGSYNEQFF.

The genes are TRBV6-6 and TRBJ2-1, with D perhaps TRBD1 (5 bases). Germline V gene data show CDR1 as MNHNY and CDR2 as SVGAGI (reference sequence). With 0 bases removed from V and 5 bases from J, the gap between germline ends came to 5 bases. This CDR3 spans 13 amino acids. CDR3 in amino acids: CASSYSRDNEQFF. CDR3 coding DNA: TGTGCCAGCAGTTACTCCAGGGACAATGAGCAGTTCTTC.

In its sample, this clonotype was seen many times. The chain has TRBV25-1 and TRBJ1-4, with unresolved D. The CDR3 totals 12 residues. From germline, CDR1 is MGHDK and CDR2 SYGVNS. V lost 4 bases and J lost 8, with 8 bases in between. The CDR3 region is CASSGNDEKLFF. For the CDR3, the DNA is TGTGCCAGCAGTGGAAACGACGAAAAACTGTTTTTT. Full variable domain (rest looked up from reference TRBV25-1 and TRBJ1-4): EADIYQTPRYLVIGTGKKITLECSQTMGHDKMYWYQQDPGMELHLIHYSYGVNSTEKGDLSSESTVSRIRTEHFPLTLESARPSHTSQYLCASSGNDEKLFFGSGTQLSVL.

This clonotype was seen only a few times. The CDR3 nucleotides read TGCAGTGCTAGAGTTGAGGGTTCCCTAGAGACCCAGTACTTC. This codes for CSARVEGSLETQYF. This sequence joins TRBV20-1 and TRBJ2-5, with D tentatively TRBD2 (5 bases). Deletions cut 1 base from V and 4 bases from J, with 13 bases between. Germline CDR1 is DFQATT and CDR2 is SNEGSKA (reference sequence). The CDR3 is 14 residues long.

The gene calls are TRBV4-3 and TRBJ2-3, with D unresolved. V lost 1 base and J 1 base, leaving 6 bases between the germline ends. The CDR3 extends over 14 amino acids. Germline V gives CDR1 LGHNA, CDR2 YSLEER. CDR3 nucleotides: TGCGCCAGCAGCCAAGGGGCAGGCACAGATACGCAGTATTTT. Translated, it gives CASSQGAGTDTQYF.

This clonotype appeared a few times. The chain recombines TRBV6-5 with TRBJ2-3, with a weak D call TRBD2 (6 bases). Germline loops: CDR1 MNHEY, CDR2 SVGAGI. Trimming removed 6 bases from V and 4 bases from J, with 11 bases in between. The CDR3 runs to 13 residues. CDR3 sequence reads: CASSRGKSDTQYF. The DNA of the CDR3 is TGTGCCAGCAGCCGGGGGAAATCAGATACGCAGTATTTT.

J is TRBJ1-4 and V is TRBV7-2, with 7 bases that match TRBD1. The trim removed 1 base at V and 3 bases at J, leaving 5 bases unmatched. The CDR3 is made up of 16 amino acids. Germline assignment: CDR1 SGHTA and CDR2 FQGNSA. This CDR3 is CASSLEGTASNEKLFF. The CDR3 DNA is TGTGCCAGCAGCTTAGAGGGGACAGCCTCTAATGAAAAACTGTTTTTT. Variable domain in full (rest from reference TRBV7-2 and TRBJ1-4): GAGVSQSPSNKVTEKGKDVELRCDPISGHTALYWYRQSLGQGLEFLIYFQGNSAPDKSGLPSDRFSAERTGGSVSTLTIQRTQQEDSAVYLCASSLEGTASNEKLFFGSGTQLSVL.

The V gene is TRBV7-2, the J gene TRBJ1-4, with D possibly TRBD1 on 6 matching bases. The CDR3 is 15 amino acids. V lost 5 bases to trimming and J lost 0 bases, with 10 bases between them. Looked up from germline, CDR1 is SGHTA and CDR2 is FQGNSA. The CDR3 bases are TGTGCCAGCAGCCCAGGGGACGCAACTAATGAAAAACTGTTTTTT. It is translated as CASSPGDATNEKLFF.

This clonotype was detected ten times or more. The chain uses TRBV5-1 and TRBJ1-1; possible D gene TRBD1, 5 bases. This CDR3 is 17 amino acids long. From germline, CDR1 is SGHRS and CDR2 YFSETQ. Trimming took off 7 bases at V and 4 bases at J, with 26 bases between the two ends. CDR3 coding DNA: TGCGCCAGCCACCGTCAACCGGGCCAAGGGGTTGGCACTGAAGCTTTCTTT. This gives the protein CASHRQPGQGVGTEAFF. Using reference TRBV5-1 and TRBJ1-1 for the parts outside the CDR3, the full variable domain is KAGVTQTPRYLIKTRGQQVTLSCSPISGHRSVSWYQQTPGQGLQFLFEYFSETQRNKGNFPGRFSGRQFSNSRSEMNVSTLELGDSALYLCASHRQPGQGVGTEAFFGQGTRLTVV.

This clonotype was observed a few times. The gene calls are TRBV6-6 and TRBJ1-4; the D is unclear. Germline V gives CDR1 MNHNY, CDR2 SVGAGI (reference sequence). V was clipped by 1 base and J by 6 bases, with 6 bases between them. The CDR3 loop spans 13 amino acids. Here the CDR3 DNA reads TGTGCCAGCAGTTACTACTTAGATGAAAAACTGTTTTTT. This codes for CASSYYLDEKLFF.

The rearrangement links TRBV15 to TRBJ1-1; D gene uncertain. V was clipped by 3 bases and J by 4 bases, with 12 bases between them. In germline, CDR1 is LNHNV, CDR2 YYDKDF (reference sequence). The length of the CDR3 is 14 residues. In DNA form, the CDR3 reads TGTGCCACCAGCAGCTGGGTGTTGGGCACTGAAGCTTTCTTT. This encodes CATSSWVLGTEAFF.

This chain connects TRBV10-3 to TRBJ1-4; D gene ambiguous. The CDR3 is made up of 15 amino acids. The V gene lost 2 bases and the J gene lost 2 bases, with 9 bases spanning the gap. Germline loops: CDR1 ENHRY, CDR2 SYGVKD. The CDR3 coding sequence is TGTGCCATCAGTGAGGCGGGGAGGACTAATGAAAAACTGTTTTTT. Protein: CAISEAGRTNEKLFF.

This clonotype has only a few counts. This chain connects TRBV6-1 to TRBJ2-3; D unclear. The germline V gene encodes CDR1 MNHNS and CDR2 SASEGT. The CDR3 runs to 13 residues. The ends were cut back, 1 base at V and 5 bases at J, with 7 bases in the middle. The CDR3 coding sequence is TGTGCCAGCAGTGAAGGATTCGAAGATACGCAGTATTTT. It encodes CASSEGFEDTQYF.

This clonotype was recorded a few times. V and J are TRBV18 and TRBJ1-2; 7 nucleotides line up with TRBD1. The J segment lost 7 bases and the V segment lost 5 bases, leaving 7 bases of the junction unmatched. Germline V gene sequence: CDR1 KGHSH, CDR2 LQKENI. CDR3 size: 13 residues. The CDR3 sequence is CASSTPQGTGYTF. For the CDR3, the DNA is TGTGCCAGCTCAACCCCACAGGGGACTGGCTACACCTTC.

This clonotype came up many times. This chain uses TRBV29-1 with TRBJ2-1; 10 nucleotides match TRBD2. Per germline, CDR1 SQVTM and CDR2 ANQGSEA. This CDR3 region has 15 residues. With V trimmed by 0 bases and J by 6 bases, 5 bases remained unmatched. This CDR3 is CSVEDLAGVPNEQFF. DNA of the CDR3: TGCAGCGTTGAAGACCTAGCGGGGGTTCCCAATGAGCAGTTCTTC.

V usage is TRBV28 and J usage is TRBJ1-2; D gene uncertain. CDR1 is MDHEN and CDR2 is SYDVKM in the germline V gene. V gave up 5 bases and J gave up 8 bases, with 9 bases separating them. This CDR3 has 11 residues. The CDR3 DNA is TGTGCCAGCAGTGCGGCAGAGGGCTACACCTTC. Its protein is CASSAAEGYTF.

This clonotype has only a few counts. CDR3 DNA: TGTGCCAGCAGATCCGGGACAGGGGGGACCTACGAGCAGTACTTC. Its protein is CASRSGTGGTYEQYF. The chain recombines TRBV6-2 or TRBV6-3 with TRBJ2-7; TRBD1 matches at 11 bases. CDR1 MNHEY and CDR2 SVGEGT come from the germline V gene. Losses at the gene ends were 6 bases for V and 2 bases for J; bases not matched to a gene: 6. The CDR3 loop spans 15 amino acids.

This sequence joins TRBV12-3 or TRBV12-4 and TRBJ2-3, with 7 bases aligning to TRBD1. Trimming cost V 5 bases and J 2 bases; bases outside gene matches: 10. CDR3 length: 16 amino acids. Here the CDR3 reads CASSRTGTATTDTQYF. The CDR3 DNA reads TGTGCCAGCAGTCGAACCGGGACAGCGACCACAGATACGCAGTATTTT.

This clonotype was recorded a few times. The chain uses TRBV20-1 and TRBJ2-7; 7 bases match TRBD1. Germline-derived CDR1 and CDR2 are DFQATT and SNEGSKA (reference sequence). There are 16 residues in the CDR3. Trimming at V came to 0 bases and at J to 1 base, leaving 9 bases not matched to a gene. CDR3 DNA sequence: TGCAGTGCTAGAGATCTTGAAGGGGGCACGTCCTACGAGCAGTACTTC. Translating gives CSARDLEGGTSYEQYF.

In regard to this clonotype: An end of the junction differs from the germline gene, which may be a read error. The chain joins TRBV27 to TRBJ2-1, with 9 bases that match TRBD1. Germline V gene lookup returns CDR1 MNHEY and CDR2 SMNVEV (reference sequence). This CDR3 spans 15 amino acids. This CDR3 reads CAGRPTGTGYNEQFF. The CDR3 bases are TGTGCCGGCAGACCGACCGGGACAGGGTACAATGAGCAGTTCTTC.

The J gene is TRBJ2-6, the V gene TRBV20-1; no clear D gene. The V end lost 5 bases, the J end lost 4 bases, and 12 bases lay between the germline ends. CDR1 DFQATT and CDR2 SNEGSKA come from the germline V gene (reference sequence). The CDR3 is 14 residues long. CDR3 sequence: CSAPTGSGANVLTF. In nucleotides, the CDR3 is TGCAGTGCTCCGACGGGCTCCGGGGCCAACGTCCTGACTTTC.

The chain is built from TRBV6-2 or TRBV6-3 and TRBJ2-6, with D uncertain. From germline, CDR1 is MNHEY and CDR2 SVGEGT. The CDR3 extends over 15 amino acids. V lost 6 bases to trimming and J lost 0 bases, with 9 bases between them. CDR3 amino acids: CASRAFHSGANVLTF. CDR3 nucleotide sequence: TGTGCCAGCAGAGCCTTTCACTCTGGGGCCAACGTCCTGACTTTC.

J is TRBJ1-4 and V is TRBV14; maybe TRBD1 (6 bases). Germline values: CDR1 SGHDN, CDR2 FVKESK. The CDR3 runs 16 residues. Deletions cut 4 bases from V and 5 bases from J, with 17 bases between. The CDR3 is CASSRRETGGNEKLFF. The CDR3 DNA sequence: TGTGCCAGCAGCCGTCGGGAGACAGGAGGGAATGAAAAACTGTTTTTT.

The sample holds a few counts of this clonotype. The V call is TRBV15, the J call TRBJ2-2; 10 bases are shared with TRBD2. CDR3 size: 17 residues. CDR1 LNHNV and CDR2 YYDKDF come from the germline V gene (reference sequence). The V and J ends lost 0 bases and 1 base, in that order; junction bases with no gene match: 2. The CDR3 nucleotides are TGTGCCACCAGCAGAGATTGGACTAGCGGGAACACCGGGGAGCTGTTTTTT. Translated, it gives CATSRDWTSGNTGELFF.

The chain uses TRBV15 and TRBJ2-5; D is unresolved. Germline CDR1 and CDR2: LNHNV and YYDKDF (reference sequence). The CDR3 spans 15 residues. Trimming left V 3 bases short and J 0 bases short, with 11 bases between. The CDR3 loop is CATSSAVANQETQYF. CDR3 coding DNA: TGTGCCACCAGCAGTGCCGTCGCTAACCAAGAGACCCAGTACTTC.

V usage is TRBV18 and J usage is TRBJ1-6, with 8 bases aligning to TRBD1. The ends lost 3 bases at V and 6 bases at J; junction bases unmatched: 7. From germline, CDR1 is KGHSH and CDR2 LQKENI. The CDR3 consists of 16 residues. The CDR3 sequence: CASSPIDRGGNSPLHF. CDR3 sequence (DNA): TGTGCCAGCTCACCTATCGACAGGGGTGGTAATTCACCCCTCCACTTT.

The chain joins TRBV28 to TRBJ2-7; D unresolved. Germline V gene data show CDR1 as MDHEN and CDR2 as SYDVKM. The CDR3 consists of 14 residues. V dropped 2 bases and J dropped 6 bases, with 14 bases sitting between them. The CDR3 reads CASSLRSLQGEQYF. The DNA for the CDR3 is TGTGCCAGCAGTTTAAGGAGCCTCCAAGGCGAGCAGTACTTC.

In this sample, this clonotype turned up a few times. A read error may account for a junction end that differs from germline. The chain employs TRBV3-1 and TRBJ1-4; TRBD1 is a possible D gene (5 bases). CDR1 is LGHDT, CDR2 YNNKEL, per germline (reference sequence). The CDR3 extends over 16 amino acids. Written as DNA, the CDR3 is TGTGCCAGCAGCCATCCGGACACTTCAACTAATGAAAAACTGCTTTTT. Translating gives CASSHPDTSTNEKLLF.

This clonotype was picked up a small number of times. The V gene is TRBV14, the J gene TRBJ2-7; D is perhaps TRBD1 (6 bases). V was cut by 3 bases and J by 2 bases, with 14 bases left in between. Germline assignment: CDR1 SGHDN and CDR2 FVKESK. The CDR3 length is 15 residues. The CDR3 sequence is CASSQGLGTTYEQYF. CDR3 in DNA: TGTGCCAGCAGCCAGGGTCTAGGGACAACCTACGAGCAGTACTTC.